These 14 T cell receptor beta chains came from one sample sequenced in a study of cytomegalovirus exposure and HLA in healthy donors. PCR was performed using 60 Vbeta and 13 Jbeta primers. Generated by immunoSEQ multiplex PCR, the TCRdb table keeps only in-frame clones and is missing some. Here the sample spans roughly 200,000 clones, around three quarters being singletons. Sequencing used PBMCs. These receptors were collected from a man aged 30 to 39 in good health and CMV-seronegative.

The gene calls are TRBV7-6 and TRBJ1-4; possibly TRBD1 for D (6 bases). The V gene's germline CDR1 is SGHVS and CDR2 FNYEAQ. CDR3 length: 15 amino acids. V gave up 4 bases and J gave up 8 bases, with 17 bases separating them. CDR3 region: CASSYSGVPQEKLFF. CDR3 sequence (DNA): TGTGCCAGCAGCTACTCAGGGGTTCCCCAAGAAAAACTGTTTTTT.

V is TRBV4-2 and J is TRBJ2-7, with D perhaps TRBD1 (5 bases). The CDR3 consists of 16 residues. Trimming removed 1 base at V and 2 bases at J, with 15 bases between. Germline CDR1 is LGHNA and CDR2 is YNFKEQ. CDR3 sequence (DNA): TGTGCCAGCAGCCAAGTAACGGCAGGGCCTACCTACGAGCAGTACTTC. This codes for CASSQVTAGPTYEQYF.

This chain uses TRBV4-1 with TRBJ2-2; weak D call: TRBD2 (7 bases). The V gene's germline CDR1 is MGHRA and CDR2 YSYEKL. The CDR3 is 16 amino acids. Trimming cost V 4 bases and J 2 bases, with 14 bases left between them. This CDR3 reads CASSPWSGTNTGELFF. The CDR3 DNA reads TGCGCCAGCAGCCCCTGGAGCGGGACAAACACCGGGGAGCTGTTTTTT.

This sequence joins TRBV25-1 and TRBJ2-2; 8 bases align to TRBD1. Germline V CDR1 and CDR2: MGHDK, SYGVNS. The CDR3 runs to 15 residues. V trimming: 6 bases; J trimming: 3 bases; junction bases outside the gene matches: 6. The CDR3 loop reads CASRNDRGHTGELFF. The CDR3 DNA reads TGTGCCAGCAGAAACGACAGGGGTCACACCGGGGAGCTGTTTTTT. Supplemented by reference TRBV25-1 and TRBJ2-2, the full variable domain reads EADIYQTPRYLVIGTGKKITLECSQTMGHDKMYWYQQDPGMELHLIHYSYGVNSTEKGDLSSESTVSRIRTEHFPLTLESARPSHTSQYLCASRNDRGHTGELFFGEGSRLTVL.

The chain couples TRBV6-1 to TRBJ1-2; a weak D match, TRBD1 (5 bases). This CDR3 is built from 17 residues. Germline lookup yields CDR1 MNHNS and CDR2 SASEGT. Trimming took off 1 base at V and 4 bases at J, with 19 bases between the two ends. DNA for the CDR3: TGTGCCAGCAGTGAAGATCGGTTAGCGGGGGTGAGCTATGGCTACACCTTC. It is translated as CASSEDRLAGVSYGYTF.

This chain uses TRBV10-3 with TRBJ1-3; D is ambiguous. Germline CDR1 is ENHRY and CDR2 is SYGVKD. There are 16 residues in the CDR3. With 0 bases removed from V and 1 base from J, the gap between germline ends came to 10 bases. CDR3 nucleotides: TGTGCCATCAGTGAGTCGCCAGGTCGTTCTGGAAACACCATATATTTT. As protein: CAISESPGRSGNTIYF.

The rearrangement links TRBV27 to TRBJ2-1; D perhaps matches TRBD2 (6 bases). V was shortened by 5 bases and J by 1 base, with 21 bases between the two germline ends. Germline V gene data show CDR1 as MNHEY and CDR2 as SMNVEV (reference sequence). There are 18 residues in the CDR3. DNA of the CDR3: TGTGCCAGCAGTACCCTCCCCGGGAGCATTGGGTCCTACAATGAGCAGTTCTTC. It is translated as CASSTLPGSIGSYNEQFF.

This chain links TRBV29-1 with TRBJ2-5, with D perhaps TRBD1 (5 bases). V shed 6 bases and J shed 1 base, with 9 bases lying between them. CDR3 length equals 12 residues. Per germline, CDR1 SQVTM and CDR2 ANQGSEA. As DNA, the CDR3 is TGCAGCGTCGACAGCCTCCAAGAGACCCAGTACTTC. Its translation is CSVDSLQETQYF.

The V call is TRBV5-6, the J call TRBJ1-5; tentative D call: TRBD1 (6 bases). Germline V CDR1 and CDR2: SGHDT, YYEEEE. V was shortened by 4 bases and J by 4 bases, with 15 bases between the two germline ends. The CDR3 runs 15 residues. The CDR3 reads CASSITGRTNQPQHF. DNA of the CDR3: TGTGCCAGCAGCATTACAGGGCGGACTAATCAGCCCCAGCATTTT.

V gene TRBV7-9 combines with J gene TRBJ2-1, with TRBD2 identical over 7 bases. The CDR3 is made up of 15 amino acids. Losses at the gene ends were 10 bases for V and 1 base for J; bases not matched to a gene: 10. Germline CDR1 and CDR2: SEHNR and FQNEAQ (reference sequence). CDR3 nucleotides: TGTGCCACATCGCCCGGGGGGTGGTCCTACAATGAGCAGTTCTTC. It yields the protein CATSPGGWSYNEQFF.

The CDR3 DNA reads TGTGCCAGCAGTTACTCCCCTGACACCTCCTACGAGCAGTACTTC. It specifies CASSYSPDTSYEQYF. The chain recombines TRBV6-5 with TRBJ2-7; D uncertain. V lost 0 bases, J lost 0 bases, and 9 bases lay in between. The germline gives CDR1 MNHEY, CDR2 SVGAGI. The CDR3 has 15 amino acids.

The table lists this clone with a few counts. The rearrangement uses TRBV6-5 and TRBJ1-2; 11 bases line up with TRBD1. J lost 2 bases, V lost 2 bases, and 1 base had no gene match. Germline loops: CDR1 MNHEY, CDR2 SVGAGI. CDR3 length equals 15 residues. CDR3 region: CASSYRTGGNYGYTF. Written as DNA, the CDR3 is TGTGCCAGCAGTTACAGGACAGGGGGCAACTATGGCTACACCTTC.

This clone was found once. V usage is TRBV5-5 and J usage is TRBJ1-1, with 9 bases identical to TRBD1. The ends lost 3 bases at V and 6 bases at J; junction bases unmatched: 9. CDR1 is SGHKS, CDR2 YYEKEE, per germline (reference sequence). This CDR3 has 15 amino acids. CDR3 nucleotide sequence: TGTGCCAGCAGCTCCTGGGACAGGGAGTTCTCTGAAGCTTTCTTT. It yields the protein CASSSWDREFSEAFF.

The CDR3 region is CASSKGQGFSGANVLTF. CDR3 sequence (DNA): TGTGCCAGCAGCAAGGGACAGGGCTTCTCTGGGGCCAACGTCCTGACTTTC. This chain connects TRBV7-3 to TRBJ2-6, with 9 bases identical to TRBD1. V lost 5 bases, J lost 0 bases, and 5 bases stayed unmatched. This CDR3 is built from 17 residues. Per the germline V gene, CDR1 is SGHTA and CDR2 is FQGTGA.